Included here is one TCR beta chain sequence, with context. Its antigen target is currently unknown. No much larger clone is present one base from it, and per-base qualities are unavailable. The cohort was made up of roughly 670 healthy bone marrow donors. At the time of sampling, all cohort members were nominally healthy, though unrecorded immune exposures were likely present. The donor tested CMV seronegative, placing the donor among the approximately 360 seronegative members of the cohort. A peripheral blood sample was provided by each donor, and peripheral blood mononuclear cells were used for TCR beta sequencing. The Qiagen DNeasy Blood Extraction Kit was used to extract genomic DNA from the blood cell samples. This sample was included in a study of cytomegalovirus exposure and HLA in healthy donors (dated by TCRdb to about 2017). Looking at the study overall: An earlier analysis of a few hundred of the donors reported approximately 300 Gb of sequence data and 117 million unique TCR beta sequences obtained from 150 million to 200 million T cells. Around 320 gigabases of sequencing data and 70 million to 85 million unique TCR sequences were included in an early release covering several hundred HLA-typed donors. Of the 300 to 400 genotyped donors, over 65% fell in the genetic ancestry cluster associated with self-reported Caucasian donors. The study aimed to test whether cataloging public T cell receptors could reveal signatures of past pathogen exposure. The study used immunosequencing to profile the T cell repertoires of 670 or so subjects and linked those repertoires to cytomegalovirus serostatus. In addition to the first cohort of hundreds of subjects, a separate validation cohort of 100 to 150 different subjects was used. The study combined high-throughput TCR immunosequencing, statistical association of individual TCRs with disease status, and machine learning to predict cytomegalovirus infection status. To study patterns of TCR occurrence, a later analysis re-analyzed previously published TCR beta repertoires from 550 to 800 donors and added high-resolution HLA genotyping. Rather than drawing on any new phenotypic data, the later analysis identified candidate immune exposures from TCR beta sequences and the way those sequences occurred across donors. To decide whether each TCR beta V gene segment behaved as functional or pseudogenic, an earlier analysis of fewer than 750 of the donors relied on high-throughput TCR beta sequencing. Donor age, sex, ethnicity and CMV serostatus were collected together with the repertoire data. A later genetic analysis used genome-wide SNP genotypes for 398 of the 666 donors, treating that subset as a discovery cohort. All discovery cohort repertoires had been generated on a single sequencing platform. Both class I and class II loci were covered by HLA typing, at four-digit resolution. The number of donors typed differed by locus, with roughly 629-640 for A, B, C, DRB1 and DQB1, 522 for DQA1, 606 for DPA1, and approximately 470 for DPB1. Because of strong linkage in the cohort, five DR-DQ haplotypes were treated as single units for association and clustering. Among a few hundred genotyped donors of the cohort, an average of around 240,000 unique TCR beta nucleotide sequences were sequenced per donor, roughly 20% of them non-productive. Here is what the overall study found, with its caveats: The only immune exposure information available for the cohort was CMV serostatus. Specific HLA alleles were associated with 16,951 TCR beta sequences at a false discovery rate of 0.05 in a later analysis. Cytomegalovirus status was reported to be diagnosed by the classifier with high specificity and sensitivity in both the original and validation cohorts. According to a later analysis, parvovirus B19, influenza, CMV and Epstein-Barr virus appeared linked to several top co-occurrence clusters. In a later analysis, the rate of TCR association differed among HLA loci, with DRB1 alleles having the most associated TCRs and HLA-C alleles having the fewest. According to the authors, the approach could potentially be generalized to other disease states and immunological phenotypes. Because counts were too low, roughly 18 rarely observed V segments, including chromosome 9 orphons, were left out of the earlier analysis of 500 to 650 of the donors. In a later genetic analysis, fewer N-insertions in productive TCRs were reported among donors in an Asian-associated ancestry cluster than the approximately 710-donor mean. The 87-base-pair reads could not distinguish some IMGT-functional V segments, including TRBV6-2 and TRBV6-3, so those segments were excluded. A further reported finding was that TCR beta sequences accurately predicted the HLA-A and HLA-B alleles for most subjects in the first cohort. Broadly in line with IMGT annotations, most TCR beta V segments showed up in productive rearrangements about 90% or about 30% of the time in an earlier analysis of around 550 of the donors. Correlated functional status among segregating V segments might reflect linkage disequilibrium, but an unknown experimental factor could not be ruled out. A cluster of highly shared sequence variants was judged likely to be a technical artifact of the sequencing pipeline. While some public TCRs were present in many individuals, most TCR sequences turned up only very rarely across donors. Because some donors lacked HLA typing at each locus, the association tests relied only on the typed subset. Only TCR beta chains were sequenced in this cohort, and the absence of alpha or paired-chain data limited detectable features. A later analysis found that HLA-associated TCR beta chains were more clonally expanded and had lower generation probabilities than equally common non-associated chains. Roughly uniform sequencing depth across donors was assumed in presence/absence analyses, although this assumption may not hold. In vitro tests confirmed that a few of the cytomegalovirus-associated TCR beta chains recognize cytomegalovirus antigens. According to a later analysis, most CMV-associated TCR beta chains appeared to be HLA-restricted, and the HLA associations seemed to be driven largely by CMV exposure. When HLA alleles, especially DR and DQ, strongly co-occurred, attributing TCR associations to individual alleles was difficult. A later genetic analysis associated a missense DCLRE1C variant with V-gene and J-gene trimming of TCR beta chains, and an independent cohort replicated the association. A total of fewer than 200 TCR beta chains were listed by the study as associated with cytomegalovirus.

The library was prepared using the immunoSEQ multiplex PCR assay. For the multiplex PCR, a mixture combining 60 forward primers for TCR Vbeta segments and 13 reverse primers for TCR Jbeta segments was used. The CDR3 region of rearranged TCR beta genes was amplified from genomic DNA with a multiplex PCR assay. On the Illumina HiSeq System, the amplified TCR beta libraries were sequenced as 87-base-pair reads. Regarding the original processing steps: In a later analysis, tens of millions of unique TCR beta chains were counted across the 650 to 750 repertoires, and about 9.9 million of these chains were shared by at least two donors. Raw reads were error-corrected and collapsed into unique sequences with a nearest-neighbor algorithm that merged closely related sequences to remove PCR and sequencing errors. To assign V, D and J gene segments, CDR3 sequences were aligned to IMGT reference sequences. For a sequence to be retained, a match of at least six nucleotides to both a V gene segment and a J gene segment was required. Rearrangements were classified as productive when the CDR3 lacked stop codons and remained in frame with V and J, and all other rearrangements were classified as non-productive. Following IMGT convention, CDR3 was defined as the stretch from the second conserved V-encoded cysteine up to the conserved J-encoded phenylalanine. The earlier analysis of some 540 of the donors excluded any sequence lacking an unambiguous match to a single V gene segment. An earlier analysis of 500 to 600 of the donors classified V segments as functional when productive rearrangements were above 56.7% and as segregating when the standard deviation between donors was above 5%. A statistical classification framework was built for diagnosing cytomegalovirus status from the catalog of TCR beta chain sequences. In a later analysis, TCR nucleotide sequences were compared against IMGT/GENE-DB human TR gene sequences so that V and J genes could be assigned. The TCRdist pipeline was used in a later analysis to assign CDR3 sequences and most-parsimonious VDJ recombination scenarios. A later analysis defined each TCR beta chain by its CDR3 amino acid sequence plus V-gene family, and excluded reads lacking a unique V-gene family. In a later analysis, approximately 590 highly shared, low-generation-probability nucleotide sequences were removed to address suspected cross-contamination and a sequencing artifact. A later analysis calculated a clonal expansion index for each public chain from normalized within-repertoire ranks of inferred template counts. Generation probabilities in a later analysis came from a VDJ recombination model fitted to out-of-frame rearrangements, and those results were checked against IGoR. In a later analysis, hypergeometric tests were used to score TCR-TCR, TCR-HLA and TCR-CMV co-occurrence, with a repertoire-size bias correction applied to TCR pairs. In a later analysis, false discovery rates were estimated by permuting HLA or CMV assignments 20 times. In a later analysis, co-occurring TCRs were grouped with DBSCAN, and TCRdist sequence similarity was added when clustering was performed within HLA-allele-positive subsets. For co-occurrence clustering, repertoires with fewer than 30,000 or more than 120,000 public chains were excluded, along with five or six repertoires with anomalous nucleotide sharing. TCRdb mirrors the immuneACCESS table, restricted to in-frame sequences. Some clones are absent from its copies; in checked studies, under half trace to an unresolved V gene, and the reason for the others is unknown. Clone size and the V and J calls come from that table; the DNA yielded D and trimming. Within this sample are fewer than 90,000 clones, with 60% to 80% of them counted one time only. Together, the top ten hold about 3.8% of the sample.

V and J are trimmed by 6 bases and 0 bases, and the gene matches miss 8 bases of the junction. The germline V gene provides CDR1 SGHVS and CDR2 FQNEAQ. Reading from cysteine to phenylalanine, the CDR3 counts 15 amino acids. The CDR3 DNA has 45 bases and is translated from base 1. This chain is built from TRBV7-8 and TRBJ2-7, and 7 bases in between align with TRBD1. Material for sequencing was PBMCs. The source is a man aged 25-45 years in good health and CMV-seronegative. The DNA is TGTGCCAGCAGAGAATTTCAGGGGGTCTCCTACGAGCAGTACTTC. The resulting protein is CASREFQGVSYEQYF.